Each of the 24 T cell receptor beta chains below was sequenced from the same sample in a study of T cells in women clearing cervical HPV infection. Sequencing was performed with immunoSEQ multiplex PCR; in TCRdb, only in-frame clones are kept and a portion is missing. The sample has about 28,000 clones. Sequenced material: blood buffy coat. Receptors originate from a woman between 18 and 75 years old with a cervical HPV16 infection that either progressed to CIN3+ or cleared (not recorded which).

Comment on this clone: The read ends 3 residues shy of where the CDR3 ends; the end is completed using the germline J gene. This chain links TRBV5-4 with TRBJ2-2; D remains ambiguous. Trimming cost V 4 bases and J 3 bases, with 4 bases left between them. CDR3 length: 12 amino acids. The germline CDR1 and CDR2 sequences are SGHNT and YYREEE (reference sequence). The CDR3 reads CASSPDTGELFF. The sequenced CDR3 bases are TGTGCCAGCAGCCCGGACACCGGGGAG.

As to this clone: The missing CDR3 end, 3 residues past where the read stops, is filled in from the germline J gene. V is TRBV2 and J is TRBJ1-2; TRBD1 matches at 8 bases. Germline CDR1 is SNHLY and CDR2 is FYNNEI. The length of the CDR3 is 15 residues. The covered CDR3 bases are TGTGCCAGCAGTGAGTCGCAGGGGGCCTCCTACGAC. This codes for CASSESQGASYD. In full, the CDR3 is CASSESQGASYDYTF.

To note about this clone: The CDR3 is cut off 3 residues early in the read; its end comes from the germline J gene. The chain links TRBV19 to TRBJ2-4, with D possibly matching TRBD2 (5 bases). Germline values: CDR1 LNHDA, CDR2 SQIVND (reference sequence). This CDR3 has 16 amino acids. CDR3: CASSIIPGKTNYGQYF. The part of the CDR3 DNA that was read is TGTGCCAGTAGTATAATCCCGGGGAAGACTAACTATGGT.

About this clone: A junction boundary mismatches the germline segment, possibly from a read error. The read ends 3 residues early relative to the CDR3; the germline J gene fills the gap. The chain recombines TRBV7-7 with TRBJ1-2; D not certain. Germline values: CDR1 SSHAT, CDR2 FNYEAQ (reference sequence). The CDR3 length is 15 residues. The CDR3 bases that were read are TGTGCTAGCAGCACTGGACTAGCGGGGTCCAATGAC. It encodes CASSTGLAGSND. Given in full, the CDR3 is CASSTGLAGSNDYTF.

Comments on this clone: The CDR3 end is not reached by the read, which stops 3 residues before it; the germline J gene fills it in. The chain uses TRBV20-1 and TRBJ2-3; 9 nucleotides agree with TRBD2. V shed 0 bases, J shed 4 bases, and the junction held 8 bases outside the gene matches. CDR1 is DFQATT, CDR2 SNEGSKA, per germline (reference sequence). The length of the CDR3 is 16 residues. The part of the CDR3 DNA that was read is TGCAGTGCTAGAGATTCATCTAGCGGGACCGCAGATACG. It yields the protein CSARDSSSGTADT. The entire CDR3 reads CSARDSSSGTADTQYF.

About this clone: The read gets to within 3 residues of the CDR3 end, and the germline J gene fills in the rest. The chain recombines TRBV6-2 or TRBV6-3 with TRBJ2-1; unclear D gene. The germline V gene encodes CDR1 MNHEY and CDR2 SVGEGT. The CDR3 extends over 13 amino acids. V was clipped by 6 bases and J by 3 bases, with 9 bases between them. The CDR3 DNA, read in part, is TGTGCCAGCAGCCCCCATAGCTACAATGAG. Amino acids: CASSPHSYNE. The CDR3 as a whole reads CASSPHSYNEQFF.

Comment on this clone: The missing CDR3 end, 3 residues past where the read stops, is filled in from the germline J gene. This chain joins TRBV7-2 and TRBJ2-5; TRBD2 matches 10 bases. Losses at the gene ends were 5 bases for V and 4 bases for J; bases not matched to a gene: 4. This CDR3 is 14 amino acids long. The V gene's germline CDR1 is SGHTA and CDR2 FQGNSA. The CDR3 bases that were read are TGTGCCAGCAGCCCAGCGGGGGGGTTAGAGACC. It specifies CASSPAGGLET. The complete CDR3 sequence is CASSPAGGLETQYF.

With regard to this clone: The CDR3 end lies 3 residues beyond the end of the read and is filled in from the germline J gene. This chain joins TRBV7-9 and TRBJ2-5, with D perhaps TRBD2 (7 bases). V was clipped by 4 bases and J by 7 bases, with 19 bases between them. The CDR3 loop spans 15 amino acids. CDR1 SEHNR and CDR2 FQNEAQ come from the germline V gene (reference sequence). The part of the CDR3 DNA that was read is TGTGCCAGCAGCTCCTTAGGGGGGGCGGCTGGGACC. This gives the protein CASSSLGGAAGT. Given in full, the CDR3 is CASSSLGGAAGTQYF.

Of note for this clone: The missing CDR3 end, 3 residues past where the read stops, is filled in from the germline J gene. The chain carries TRBV5-1 and TRBJ2-3; TRBD1 is a possible D gene (7 bases). V lost 3 bases and J lost 5, with 19 bases in between. The CDR3 loop spans 16 amino acids. Looked up from germline, CDR1 is SGHRS and CDR2 is YFSETQ. The CDR3 DNA, read in part, is TGCGCCAGCAGCTATCGAGGTGGAGGGGGCTTAGATACG. This encodes CASSYRGGGGLDT. The full CDR3 protein is CASSYRGGGGLDTQYF.

Comments on this clone: The read stops 3 residues short of the end of the CDR3; the missing end is completed from the germline J gene. This sequence joins TRBV20-1 and TRBJ2-5; tentatively, D is TRBD1 (5 bases). The germline V gene has CDR1 DFQATT and CDR2 SNEGSKA (reference sequence). The CDR3 contains 13 residues. V lost 0 bases and J 7 bases, leaving 12 bases between the germline ends. The CDR3 sequence is CSAREGVSATQYF. The covered CDR3 bases are TGCAGTGCTAGAGAAGGGGTTTCGGCGACC.

In the case of this clone: The read halts 3 residues ahead of the CDR3 end, with the missing end drawn from the germline J gene. The chain recombines TRBV20-1 with TRBJ2-2; no reliable D call. CDR3 length: 16 residues. Germline-derived CDR1 and CDR2 are DFQATT and SNEGSKA (reference sequence). Trimming pared 5 bases from V and 0 bases from J, leaving 16 bases between. The CDR3 bases that were read are TGCAGTGCTGGTAGACTCGGCCTAACGAACACCGGGGAG. Its translation: CSAGRLGLTNTGE. The whole CDR3 is CSAGRLGLTNTGELFF.

CDR3 DNA, as far as it was read: TGTGCCAGTAGTAGGGGGGGCGGGACGACAGGTGAG. Translation: CASSRGGGTTGE. The complete CDR3 reads CASSRGGGTTGEQFF. The rearrangement joins TRBV19 to TRBJ2-1; possible D gene TRBD2, 7 bases. The CDR3 end is not reached by the read, which stops 3 residues before it; the germline J gene fills it in. This CDR3 is 15 amino acids long. Per germline, CDR1 LNHDA and CDR2 SQIVND (reference sequence). V gave up 4 bases and J gave up 9 bases, with 19 bases separating them. Using reference TRBV19 and TRBJ2-1 for the parts outside the CDR3, the full variable domain is DGGITQSPKYLFRKEGQNVTLSCEQNLNHDAMYWYRQDPGQGLRLIYYSQIVNDFQKGDIAEGYSVSREKKESFPLTVTSAQKNPTAFYLCASSRGGGTTGEQFFGPGTRLTVL.

On this clone: Read sequence stops 3 residues before the CDR3 end, and the germline J gene provides the missing end. V gene TRBV5-1 combines with J gene TRBJ2-5; no clear D. CDR1 and CDR2 from the germline V gene are SGHRS and YFSETQ. The length of the CDR3 is 15 residues. Trimming removed 0 bases at V and 4 bases at J, with 13 bases between. The sequenced CDR3 bases are TGCGCCAGCAGCTTGGGGGCCGCCGTGGTAGAGACC. It is translated as CASSLGAAVVET. The full-length CDR3 reads as CASSLGAAVVETQYF. Variable domain in full (rest from reference TRBV5-1 and TRBJ2-5): KAGVTQTPRYLIKTRGQQVTLSCSPISGHRSVSWYQQTPGQGLQFLFEYFSETQRNKGNFPGRFSGRQFSNSRSEMNVSTLELGDSALYLCASSLGAAVVETQYFGPGTRLLVL.

In the case of this clone: With the read ending 3 residues before the CDR3 end, the germline J gene is used to fill in that end. This chain links TRBV7-2 with TRBJ2-3; D perhaps matches TRBD2 (6 bases). Germline assignment: CDR1 SGHTA and CDR2 FQGNSA. CDR3 length equals 11 residues. The sequenced CDR3 bases are TGTGCCACGGGACTCCAAGAGACG. It encodes CATGLQET. The entire CDR3 protein reads CATGLQETQYF.

To note about this clone: The CDR3 goes on 3 residues after the read ends, and that part is filled in from the germline J gene. The rearrangement uses TRBV4-1 and TRBJ2-7; 8 bases align to TRBD2. CDR1 is MGHRA and CDR2 is YSYEKL in the germline V gene. The CDR3 length is 16 residues. Unmatched junction bases numbered 6, after V lost 2 bases and J lost 0 bases. CDR3 sequence reads: CASSQYLSGDSYEQYF. The part of the CDR3 DNA that was read is TGCGCCAGCAGCCAATATCTTAGCGGGGACTCCTACGAG.

As for this clone: From the germline J gene comes the end of the CDR3, since the read stops 3 residues before it. This chain connects TRBV11-3 to TRBJ1-5; TRBD1 is a possible D gene (6 bases). The V gene lost 4 bases and the J gene lost 4 bases, with 14 bases spanning the gap. CDR3 size: 15 residues. Per germline, CDR1 SGHNT and CDR2 YENEEA. The CDR3 bases that were read are TGTGCCAGCAGCTCTCGGACAGTTTCGAATCAGCCC. Amino acids: CASSSRTVSNQP. The CDR3 as a whole reads CASSSRTVSNQPQHF.

CDR3 loop: CSVQRNQETQYF. CDR3 bases read: TGCAGCGTTCAGCGGAACCAAGAGACC. The chain is built from TRBV29-1 and TRBJ2-5; weak D call: TRBD2 (5 bases). From the germline J gene comes the end of the CDR3, since the read stops 3 residues before it. In germline, CDR1 is SQVTM, CDR2 ANQGSEA. Trimming shortened V by 5 bases and J by 0 bases, and 7 bases separated the two germline ends. The CDR3 totals 12 residues.

To note about this clone: Sequencing ends 3 residues short of the CDR3 end; the germline J gene provides the rest. The chain uses TRBV7-3 and TRBJ2-1; 13 nucleotides match TRBD2. CDR1 and CDR2 from the germline V gene are SGHTA and FQGTGA. Trimming at V came to 1 base and at J to 0 bases, leaving 9 bases not matched to a gene. The CDR3 covers 20 residues. The CDR3 sequence: CASSLRTSGGLTSSYNEQFF. The covered CDR3 bases are TGTGCCAGCAGCTTAAGGACTAGCGGGGGCCTAACCAGCTCCTACAATGAG. Full variable domain (remainder filled in from reference TRBV7-3 and TRBJ2-1): GAGVSQTPSNKVTEKGKYVELRCDPISGHTALYWYRQSLGQGPEFLIYFQGTGAADDSGLPNDRFFAVRPEGSVSTLKIQRTERGDSAVYLCASSLRTSGGLTSSYNEQFFGPGTRLTVL.

This clone is deemed medium-sized by its frequency. The read ends 3 residues shy of where the CDR3 ends; the end is completed using the germline J gene. V and J are TRBV19 and TRBJ1-6; possible D gene TRBD1, 5 bases. The germline V gene has CDR1 LNHDA and CDR2 SQIVND (reference sequence). Trimming took off 3 bases at V and 10 bases at J, with 16 bases between the two ends. The CDR3 extends over 15 amino acids. The covered CDR3 bases are TGTGCCAGTAGTATGGGCGGAAGGGGAAGGTCACCC. Its translation is CASSMGGRGRSP. The entire CDR3 protein is CASSMGGRGRSPLHF.

With respect to this clone: The missing CDR3 end, 3 residues past where the read stops, is filled in from the germline J gene. The chain links TRBV19 to TRBJ1-6; D unresolved. V dropped 4 bases and J dropped 0 bases, with 19 bases sitting between them. The CDR3 length is 19 residues. The germline V gene has CDR1 LNHDA and CDR2 SQIVND (reference sequence). CDR3 DNA (partial): TGTGCCAGTAGTACCCACCCTCGACGGGGAAGCTCCTATAATTCACCC. It translates to CASSTHPRRGSSYNSP. The CDR3, in full, reads CASSTHPRRGSSYNSPLHF.

In the case of this clone: One end of the junction does not line up with germline, which may come from a read error. Coverage ceases 3 residues before the CDR3 finishes, and the germline J gene fills in the end. The same CDR3 also results from other DNA sequences found in this sample. V usage is TRBV19 and J usage is TRBJ1-3; TRBD1 is a possible D gene (6 bases). The CDR3 consists of 14 residues. The germline CDR1 and CDR2 sequences are LNHDA and SQIVND (reference sequence). CDR3 bases read: TGTGCCAGTAGTGCCGGGACACCTGGAAACACA. Encoded protein: CASSAGTPGNT. The entire CDR3 protein is CASSAGTPGNTIYF.

Details on this clone: The read halts 3 residues ahead of the CDR3 end, with the missing end drawn from the germline J gene. J is TRBJ1-5 and V is TRBV20-1; no clear D. The V gene's germline CDR1 is DFQATT and CDR2 SNEGSKA (reference sequence). Trimming shortened V by 0 bases and J by 2 bases, and 11 bases separated the two germline ends. The CDR3 is made up of 15 amino acids. The CDR3: CSARDRLGGNQPQHF. Partial CDR3 DNA: TGCAGTGCTAGAGACAGGCTCGGAGGCAATCAGCCC.

Comment on this clone: Read coverage stops 3 residues before the CDR3 terminus; the germline J gene supplies the remainder. The chain is built from TRBV7-2 and TRBJ1-6; D gene uncertain. The V gene's germline CDR1 is SGHTA and CDR2 FQGNSA. CDR3 length: 18 residues. V lost 0 bases, J lost 2 bases, and 14 bases lay in between. The sequenced part of the CDR3 DNA is TGTGCCAGCAGCTTAGCCACAGCGGGAGAGACCTATAATTCACCC. This translates into CASSLATAGETYNSP. In full, the CDR3 is CASSLATAGETYNSPLHF.

To note about this clone: The observed sequence ends 3 residues before the CDR3 terminus, with the missing tail filled in from the germline J gene. This chain joins TRBV19 and TRBJ2-5, with 11 positions matching TRBD2. From germline, CDR1 is LNHDA and CDR2 SQIVND (reference sequence). Trimming removed 3 bases from V and 4 bases from J; junction bases left unmatched: 4. The CDR3 loop spans 15 amino acids. The sequenced CDR3 bases are TGTGCCAGTAGTATTGGGCTAGCGGGAGGAGAGACC. The encoded protein is CASSIGLAGGET. The entire CDR3 sequence reads CASSIGLAGGETQYF.